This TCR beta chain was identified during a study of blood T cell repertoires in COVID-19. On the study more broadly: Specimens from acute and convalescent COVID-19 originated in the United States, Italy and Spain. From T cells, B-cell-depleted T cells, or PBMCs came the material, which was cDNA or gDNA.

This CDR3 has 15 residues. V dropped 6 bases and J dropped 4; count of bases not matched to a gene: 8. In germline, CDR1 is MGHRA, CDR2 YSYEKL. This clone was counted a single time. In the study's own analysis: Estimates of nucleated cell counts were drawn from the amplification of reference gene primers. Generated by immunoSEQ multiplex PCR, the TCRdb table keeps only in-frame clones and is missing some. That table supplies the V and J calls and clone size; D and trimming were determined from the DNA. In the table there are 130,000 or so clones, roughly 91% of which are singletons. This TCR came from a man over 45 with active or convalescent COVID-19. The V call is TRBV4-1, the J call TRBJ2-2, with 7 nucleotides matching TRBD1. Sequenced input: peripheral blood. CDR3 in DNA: TGCGCCAGCAGTCACAGGGGCCCGGTCACCGGGGAGCTGTTTTTT. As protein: CASSHRGPVTGELFF.